A selection of T cell receptor beta chains follows, all from one sample in a study of shared clonotypes between healthy human individuals. Sequencing was performed with immunoSEQ multiplex PCR; in TCRdb, only in-frame clones are kept and a portion is missing. In the table there are roughly 500,000 clones, 76% of which are singletons. Sequenced material: PBMCs. Receptors originate from a woman between 40 and 50 years old in good health. Some clones in this sample may be carry-over from other donors' samples. The CDR3 runs from the conserved cysteine through the conserved F or W. D genes are given only for firm matches. Clone size appears in some rows only: once, few, many, or a class for an expanded clone.

V gene	clone size	D gene	J gene	CDR3 protein	CDR3 DNA
TRBV5-1	.	.	TRBJ2-5	CASSFYSEPQETQYF	TGCGCCAGCAGCTTTTACAGCGAACCACAAGAGACCCAGTACTTC
TRBV9	.	TRBD1	TRBJ1-3	CASSVTGAGNTIYF	TGTGCCAGCAGCGTAACAGGGGCTGGAAACACCATATATTTT
TRBV4-1	.	.	TRBJ2-3	CASSQGWARERAETQYF	TGCGCCAGCAGCCAAGGGTGGGCCAGGGAGAGGGCAGAAACGCAGTATTTT
TRBV27	.	TRBD1	TRBJ2-5	CASSRARTGRQETQYF	TGTGCCAGCAGCCGGGCCCGGACAGGTAGACAAGAGACCCAGTACTTC
TRBV6-5	few	.	TRBJ2-7	CASSPGGYEQYF	TGTGCCAGCAGCCCCGGGGGCTACGAGCAGTACTTC
TRBV7-8	.	TRBD1	TRBJ2-7	CASSWDSYEQYF	TGTGCCAGCAGCTGGGACAGCTACGAGCAGTACTTC
TRBV19	.	TRBD2	TRBJ2-3	CASSKRLAGTDTQYF	TGTGCCAGTAGTAAAAGACTAGCAGGCACAGATACGCAGTATTTT
TRBV4-1	.	.	TRBJ2-3	CASSHGQGTGTDTQYF	TGCGCCAGCAGCCACGGCCAAGGTACCGGGACAGATACGCAGTATTTT
TRBV5-4	few	.	TRBJ1-1	CASSLSPSGMNTEAFF	TGTGCCAGCAGCTTGAGCCCCTCAGGGATGAACACTGAAGCTTTCTTT
TRBV5-6	.	.	TRBJ2-7	CASSLAGRSYEQYF	TGTGCCAGCAGCTTGGCTGGACGGTCCTACGAGCAGTACTTC
TRBV2	.	TRBD2	TRBJ2-1	CASGRLARNEQFF	TGTGCCAGCGGCAGACTAGCGAGGAATGAGCAGTTCTTC
TRBV10-3	.	.	TRBJ2-7	CAISDWDFTVYEQYF	TGTGCCATCAGTGACTGGGACTTCACCGTCTACGAGCAGTACTTC
TRBV7-2	.	TRBD2	TRBJ2-3	CASSHGTSANTQYF	TGTGCCAGCAGCCATGGGACTAGCGCTAATACGCAGTATTTT
TRBV6-1	.	.	TRBJ2-4	CASRETDSGTNQYF	TGTGCCAGCAGGGAGACCGACTCGGGCACCAACCAGTACTTC
TRBV14	many	.	TRBJ1-1	CASSQGRGTEAFF	TGTGCCAGCAGCCAGGGGAGGGGGACTGAAGCTTTCTTT
TRBV2	.	TRBD1	TRBJ1-2	CASSEAVRGKGAYTF	TGTGCCAGCAGTGAAGCAGTCAGGGGGAAGGGGGCCTACACCTTC
TRBV10-3	few	.	TRBJ2-3	CAITRESTDTQYF	TGTGCCATCACTAGGGAAAGCACAGATACGCAGTATTTT
TRBV28	.	.	TRBJ2-5	CASSQRGFQETQYF	TGTGCCAGCAGTCAGAGGGGTTTCCAAGAGACCCAGTACTTC
TRBV11-2	.	.	TRBJ1-1	CASRPLVNTEAFF	TGTGCCAGCAGGCCTCTTGTGAACACTGAAGCTTTCTTT
TRBV30	once	TRBD1	TRBJ1-2	CAWGTGANYGYTF	TGTGCCTGGGGGACAGGAGCTAACTATGGCTACACCTTC
TRBV7-3	once	.	TRBJ2-3	CASSLCRGSGDIIDTQYF	TGTGCCAGCAGCTTATGTCGGGGTAGCGGAGATATTATAGATACGCAGTATTTT
TRBV4-1	.	TRBD2	TRBJ2-7	CASSNPGLDKYEQYF	TGCGCCAGCAGCAACCCGGGACTAGATAAATACGAGCAGTACTTC
TRBV14	few	.	TRBJ1-2	CASSQYRVVTGYTF	TGTGCCAGCAGCCAGTACAGGGTTGTGACGGGCTACACCTTC
TRBV5-1	.	.	TRBJ1-3	CASSLVAEGNTIYF	TGCGCCAGCAGCTTGGTGGCAGAAGGAAACACCATATATTTT
TRBV4-1	few	TRBD2	TRBJ2-5	CASSQGTSGTFEQYF	TGCGCCAGCAGCCAAGGGACTAGCGGCACCTTTGAGCAGTACTTC
TRBV4-1	.	.	TRBJ2-7	CASSQVRVSWGGEQYF	TGCGCCAGCAGCCAAGTCCGCGTTAGTTGGGGAGGCGAGCAGTACTTC
TRBV10-3	.	TRBD1	TRBJ2-7	CAIRGTGEEQYF	TGTGCCATCAGGGGGACAGGGGAAGAGCAGTACTTC
TRBV7-6	.	.	TRBJ1-2	CASSLDPSRGYTF	TGTGCCAGCAGCCTGGATCCGTCTAGAGGCTACACCTTC
TRBV9	.	.	TRBJ1-1	CASSVEGQGTNTEAFF	TGTGCCAGCAGCGTAGAGGGCCAGGGTACGAACACTGAAGCTTTCTTT
TRBV2	few	.	TRBJ1-2	CASSELGVRYGYTF	TGTGCCAGCAGTGAGTTAGGGGTACGCTATGGCTACACCTTC
TRBV18	.	TRBD1	TRBJ1-2	CASSPPQGATSYGYTF	TGTGCCAGCTCACCACCTCAGGGGGCGACGAGCTATGGCTACACCTTC
TRBV9	.	.	TRBJ2-1	CASSVGGSYNEQFF	TGTGCCAGCAGCGTAGGGGGCTCCTACAATGAGCAGTTCTTC
TRBV4-2	.	.	TRBJ2-5	CASSQGGPGTTHETQYF	TGTGCCAGCAGCCAAGGGGGCCCAGGAACCACTCACGAGACCCAGTACTTC
TRBV9	.	TRBD2	TRBJ2-3	CASGSATGLAPSTDTQYF	TGTGCCAGCGGGTCTGCGACAGGACTAGCGCCTAGCACAGATACGCAGTATTTT
TRBV5-1	.	.	TRBJ1-3	CASSSTPGTTNVDTIYF	TGCGCCAGCAGTTCGACCCCCGGGACAACGAATGTGGACACCATATATTTT
TRBV7-8	.	.	TRBJ2-5	CASFFLSGAMETQYF	TGTGCCAGCTTTTTTTTGTCGGGAGCAATGGAGACCCAGTACTTC
TRBV11-3	.	.	TRBJ1-3	CASSLWGESPFGNTIYF	TGTGCCAGCAGCTTATGGGGGGAGAGTCCTTTTGGAAACACCATATATTTT
TRBV5-1	.	TRBD1	TRBJ2-6	CASSSRTGDSGANVLTF	TGCGCCAGCAGCTCGAGGACAGGAGACTCTGGGGCCAACGTCCTGACTTTC
TRBV19	.	TRBD2	TRBJ2-7	CASSLQGLGYEQYF	TGTGCCAGTAGTTTGCAGGGACTAGGGTACGAGCAGTACTTC
TRBV5-1	.	.	TRBJ1-2	CASSLDRGNYGYTF	TGCGCCAGCAGCTTGGATCGGGGGAACTATGGCTACACCTTC
TRBV5-1	.	.	TRBJ2-7	CASSNGRGAYEQYF	TGCGCCAGCAGCAACGGGAGAGGAGCCTACGAGCAGTACTTC
TRBV7-6	.	.	TRBJ1-3	CASSLSYGNTIYF	TGTGCCAGCAGCTTATCTTATGGAAACACCATATATTTT
TRBV5-4	.	TRBD2	TRBJ2-7	CASSRTSGRAGQSYEQYF	TGTGCCAGCAGCCGGACTAGCGGGAGGGCCGGGCAGTCCTACGAGCAGTACTTC
TRBV11-3	.	.	TRBJ2-1	CASSTTSSYNEQFF	TGTGCCAGCTCTACAACTAGCTCCTACAATGAGCAGTTCTTC
TRBV23-1	once	.	TRBJ2-5	CASSQEQEETQYF	TGCGCCAGCAGTCAGGAACAGGAAGAGACCCAGTACTTC
TRBV7-3	.	TRBD2	TRBJ2-1	CASSLRLAGDNEQFF	TGTGCCAGCAGCTTGCGACTAGCGGGTGACAATGAGCAGTTCTTC
TRBV11-2	.	.	TRBJ2-1	CASSSNLRFNEQFF	TGTGCCAGCAGCTCCAACCTGCGATTCAATGAGCAGTTCTTC